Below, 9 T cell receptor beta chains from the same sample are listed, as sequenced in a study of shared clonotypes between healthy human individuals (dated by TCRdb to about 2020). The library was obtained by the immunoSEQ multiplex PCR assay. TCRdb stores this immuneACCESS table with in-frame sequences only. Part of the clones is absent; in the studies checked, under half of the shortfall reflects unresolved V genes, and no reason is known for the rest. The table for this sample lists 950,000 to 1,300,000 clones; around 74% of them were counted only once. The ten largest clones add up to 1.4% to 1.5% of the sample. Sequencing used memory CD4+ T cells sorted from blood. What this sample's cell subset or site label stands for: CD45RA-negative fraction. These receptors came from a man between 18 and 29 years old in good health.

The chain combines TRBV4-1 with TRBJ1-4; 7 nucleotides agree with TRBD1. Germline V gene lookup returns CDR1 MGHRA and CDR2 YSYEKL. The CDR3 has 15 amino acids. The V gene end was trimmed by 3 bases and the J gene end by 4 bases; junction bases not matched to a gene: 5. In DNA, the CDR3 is TGCGCCAGCAGCCACGCCGACAGGGTTAATGAAAAACTGTTTTTT. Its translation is CASSHADRVNEKLFF.

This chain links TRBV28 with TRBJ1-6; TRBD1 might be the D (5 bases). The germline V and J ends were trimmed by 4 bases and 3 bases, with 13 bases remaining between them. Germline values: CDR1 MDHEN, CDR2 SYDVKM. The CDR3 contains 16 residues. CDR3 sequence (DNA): TGTGCCAGCAGTTCCCTTGGGGGTAGCTATAATTCACCCCTCCACTTT. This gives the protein CASSSLGGSYNSPLHF.

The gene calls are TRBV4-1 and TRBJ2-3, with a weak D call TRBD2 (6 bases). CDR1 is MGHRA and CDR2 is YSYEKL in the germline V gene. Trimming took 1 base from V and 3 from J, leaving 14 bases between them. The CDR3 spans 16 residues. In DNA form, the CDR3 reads TGCGCCAGCAGCCAAGTCGGCGGGATCTCGACAGATACGCAGTATTTT. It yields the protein CASSQVGGISTDTQYF.

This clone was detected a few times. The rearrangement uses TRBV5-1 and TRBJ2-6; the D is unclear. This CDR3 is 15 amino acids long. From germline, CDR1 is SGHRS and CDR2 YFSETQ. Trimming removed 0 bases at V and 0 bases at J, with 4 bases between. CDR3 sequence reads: CASSLVSSGANVLTF. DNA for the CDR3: TGCGCCAGCAGCTTGGTTAGCTCTGGGGCCAACGTCCTGACTTTC.

The CDR3 loop is CASSKASGGNTDTQYF. CDR3 sequence (DNA): TGTGCCAGCAGCAAAGCTAGCGGGGGAAACACAGATACGCAGTATTTT. V and J are TRBV5-4 and TRBJ2-3, with 10 bases that match TRBD2. Germline V lookup: CDR1 SGHNT, CDR2 YYREEE (reference sequence). Trimming at V came to 4 bases and at J to 2 bases, leaving 7 bases not matched to a gene. The CDR3 contains 16 residues.

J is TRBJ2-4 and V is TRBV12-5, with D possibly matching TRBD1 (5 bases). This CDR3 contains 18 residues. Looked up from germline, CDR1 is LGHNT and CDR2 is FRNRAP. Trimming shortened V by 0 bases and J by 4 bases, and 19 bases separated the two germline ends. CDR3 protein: CASGLVNNRQGTKNIQYF. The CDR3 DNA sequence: TGTGCTAGTGGTTTGGTAAATAACCGGCAGGGAACAAAAAACATTCAGTACTTC.

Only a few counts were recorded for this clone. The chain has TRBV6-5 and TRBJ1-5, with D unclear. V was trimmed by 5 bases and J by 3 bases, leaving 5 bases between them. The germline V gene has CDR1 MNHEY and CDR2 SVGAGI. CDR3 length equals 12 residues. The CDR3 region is CASSKLNQPQHF. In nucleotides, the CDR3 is TGTGCCAGCAGTAAACTCAATCAGCCCCAGCATTTT.

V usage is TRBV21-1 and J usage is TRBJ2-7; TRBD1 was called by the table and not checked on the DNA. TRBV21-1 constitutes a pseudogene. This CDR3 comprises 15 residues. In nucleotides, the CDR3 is TGTGCCAGCAGCGTCCCCGGGACAGGGACCTACGAGCAGTACTTC. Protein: CASSVPGTGTYEQYF.

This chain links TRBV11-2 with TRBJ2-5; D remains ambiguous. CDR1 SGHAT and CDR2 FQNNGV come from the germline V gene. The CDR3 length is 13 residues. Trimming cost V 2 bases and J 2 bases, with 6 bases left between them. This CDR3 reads CASSLSEQETQYF. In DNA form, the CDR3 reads TGTGCCAGCAGCTTAAGCGAACAAGAGACCCAGTACTTC.